The sequence of this TCR beta chain was determined in a study of cytomegalovirus exposure and HLA in healthy donors. In this sample, this clone turned up once. The antigen is not known. Whole-study results and caveats: Overall, approximately 180 TCR beta chains were annotated as cytomegalovirus-associated.

PCR amplification relied on 60 Vbeta primers (plus 13 Jbeta primers). Some clones are missing from TCRdb's copy, which holds only in-frame ones; the method was immunoSEQ multiplex PCR. This table has around 170,000 clones, about 65% appearing once. Trimming cost V 7 bases and J 0 bases; bases outside gene matches: 3. There are 14 residues in the CDR3. Germline-derived CDR1 and CDR2 are MNHNS and SASEGT. This receptor was obtained from a girl aged 5-17 years in good health and CMV-seronegative. The sample was PBMCs. V usage is TRBV6-1 and J usage is TRBJ1-1; 9 positions match TRBD1. CDR3 coding DNA: TGTGCCAGCACCGGACAGGGGATGAACACTGAAGCTTTCTTT. It codes for CASTGQGMNTEAFF.